The rows below give T cell receptor beta chains drawn from one sample of a study of blood T cells in healthy people across ages. TCRdb re-called the 5' RACE reads with MiXCR, one entry per CDR3 protein. Among about 1,400,000 distinct CDR3 sequences listed, roughly 40% were seen once. The sequencing sample was made of blood. Receptors were obtained from a woman between 18 and 29 years old in good health. Each CDR3 is given with its conserved first and last residue.

TRBV4-1	TRBJ2-1	CASSSEPGVEGASEQFF
TRBV12-3/TRBV12-4	TRBJ1-2	CASSPTGLYNYGYTF
TRBV6-1	TRBJ2-1	CASRIADYNEQFF
TRBV6-6	TRBJ2-1	CASSPGGITNEQFF
TRBV2	TRBJ2-1	CASSYVGQGAGNEQFF
TRBV2	TRBJ2-4	CASSVDRGRDIQYF
TRBV12-5	TRBJ2-1	CASGLASFEQFF
TRBV4-1	.	CASSQVTTGGQAETQYF
TRBV27	TRBJ1-2	CASSLISGASYGYTF
TRBV24-1	TRBJ1-5	CATSDGEMGNQPQHF
TRBV5-5	.	CASSLGLAGRKETQYF
TRBV4-1	TRBJ1-2	CASSQAQGGNGYTF
TRBV6-5	TRBJ1-2	CASSYSVGNYGYTF
TRBV7-2	TRBJ1-2	CASSLDGSGYYGYTF
TRBV3-1	TRBJ2-5	CASSQAAGGYNEQYF
TRBV5-1	TRBJ1-1	CASSLGRRASRVGREYTEAFF
TRBV3-1	TRBJ2-3	CASSRRLAGSSTDTQYF
TRBV20-1	TRBJ2-1	CSAPGDYGQFF
TRBV10-3	TRBJ1-2	CAISERVPDGYTF
TRBV5-5	TRBJ2-4	CASSVPDLNIQYF
TRBV4-1	TRBJ1-1	CASSRGRITEAFF
TRBV7-2	TRBJ2-1	CASSLNPSGISYNEQFF
TRBV2	TRBJ2-3	CASSEGQGSRYF
TRBV29-1	TRBJ2-7	CSVEGAGIGYEQYF
TRBV2	TRBJ1-4	CASRGETTNEKLFF
TRBV27	TRBJ2-1	CASRGLTSGVIQETQFF
TRBV3-1	TRBJ2-5	CASSLRTGGEEQYF
TRBV29-1	TRBJ1-4	CSVASGTAPSEKLFF
TRBV18	.	CASSPRGVAGDEQYF
TRBV7-9	TRBJ2-6	CASGMWHSSGANVLTF
TRBV2	TRBJ2-1	CASGDVTGNEQFF
TRBV5-1	TRBJ2-3	CASSSPGQVTDTQYF
TRBV10-3	TRBJ2-3	CAIRRTDSTDTQYF